The clone carrying this T cell receptor beta chain was counted at least ten times. Its target is unknown. The germline gives CDR1 SNHLY, CDR2 FYNNEI. This CDR3 is 14 amino acids long. The V end lost 7 bases, the J end lost 1 base, and 11 bases lay between the germline ends. TCRdb processed the 5' RACE reads anew with MiXCR; each CDR3 protein has one entry. This table holds 250,000 to 400,000 distinct CDR3 sequences, around a tenth found once. The source of the sample is a study of CD8 T cells in ankylosing spondylitis. Study-level points and caveats: Reported data indicate significant enrichment of disease-linked clones within matched ankylosing spondylitis synovial fluid. Reports of some motif variants in reactive arthritis synovial fluid and blood predate this one.

This chain uses TRBV2 with TRBJ1-3; D uncertain. The sequence was obtained from a female donor with ankylosing spondylitis or in good health (not recorded which). The sample was blood, either unsorted or a sorted T cell fraction (not recorded which). CDR3 DNA sequence: TGTGCCAGCATGCAGGTGGCGTCTGGAAACACCATATATTTT. As protein: CASMQVASGNTIYF.